The sequence of this T cell receptor beta chain was determined in a study of identical twins' blood T cells. Authors' processing steps: Each donor had about 90,000 to nearly 500,000 clonotypes. TCRdb re-derived calls from the 5' RACE reads in MiXCR, one entry per CDR3 protein. The V and J calls were determined by TCRdb, not by the authors. Here the sample spans hundreds of thousands of distinct CDR3 sequences, about 28% being singletons. Points from the study as a whole: Each donor's most abundant TCRbeta clonotypes shared more CDR3 sequences with her twin than unrelated donors.

Note on this clonotype: Its antigen is unidentified.

The receptor comes from a woman between 18 and 50 years old in good health. Sequenced material: PBMCs.

CDR3: CSASGGGGDEQFF. The CDR3 bases are TGCAGTGCTAGTGGAGGGGGGGGCGATGAGCAGTTCTTC. The chain recombines TRBV20-1 with TRBJ2-1, with D perhaps matching TRBD2 (7 bases). With 3 bases removed from V and 8 bases from J, the gap between germline ends came to 14 bases. Germline CDR1 and CDR2: DFQATT and SNEGSKA (reference sequence). The CDR3 covers 13 residues.